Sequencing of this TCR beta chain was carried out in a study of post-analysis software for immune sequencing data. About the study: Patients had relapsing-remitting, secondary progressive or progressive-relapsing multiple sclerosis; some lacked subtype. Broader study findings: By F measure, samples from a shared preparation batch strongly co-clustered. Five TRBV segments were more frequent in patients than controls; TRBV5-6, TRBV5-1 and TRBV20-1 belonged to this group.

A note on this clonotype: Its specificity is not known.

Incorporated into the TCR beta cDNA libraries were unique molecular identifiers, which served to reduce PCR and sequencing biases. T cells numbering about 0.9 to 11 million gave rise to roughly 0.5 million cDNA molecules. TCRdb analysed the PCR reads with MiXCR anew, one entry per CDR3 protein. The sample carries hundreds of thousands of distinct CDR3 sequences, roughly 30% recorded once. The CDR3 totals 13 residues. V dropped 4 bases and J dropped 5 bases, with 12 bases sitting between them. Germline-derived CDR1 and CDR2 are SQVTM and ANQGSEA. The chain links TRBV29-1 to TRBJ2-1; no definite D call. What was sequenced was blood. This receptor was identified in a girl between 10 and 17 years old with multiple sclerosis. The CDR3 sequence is CSVVVTEHNEQFF. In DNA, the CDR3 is TGCAGCGTTGTAGTTACCGAGCACAATGAGCAGTTCTTC.